The T cell receptor beta chain described here comes from a study of blood T cell repertoires in COVID-19. Study in general: Sites in the United States, Italy and Spain provided acute and convalescent COVID-19 samples. T cells, B-cell-depleted T cells, or PBMCs supplied cDNA or gDNA.

This clone was observed a single time. The authors' processing: Nucleated cell counts were estimated from reference gene primer amplification. TCRdb's table, derived via immunoSEQ multiplex PCR, lists solely in-frame clones and lacks some. V, J and clone size are those of that table, while D and trimming were read from the DNA. Seen here are more than 95,000 clones, about 80% observed once, and the top ten hold over 10%. CDR1 is SGHTA, CDR2 FQGNSA, per germline. V lost 0 bases, J lost 5 bases, and 13 bases lay in between. CDR3 length: 15 amino acids. The receptor was isolated from a human donor in a cohort sampled during active or convalescent COVID-19. J is TRBJ1-1 and V is TRBV7-2; D unresolved. The sample was peripheral blood. This chain's CDR3 is CASSLAGAHGTEAFF. The CDR3 bases are TGTGCCAGCAGCTTAGCTGGTGCCCACGGGACTGAAGCTTTCTTT.